This T cell receptor beta chain was captured by sequencing in a study of T-cell memory formation after mild COVID-19 (dated by TCRdb to about 2021). With respect to the entire study: Most TCR sequence clusters were specific to one of the two donors. In a couple of donors, T-cell clones that expanded and contracted after mild COVID-19 were tracked by sequencing TCRalpha and TCRbeta repertoires over time. Two young, previously healthy adult volunteers, one female and one male, were included in the cohort. Points the paper makes about the study in general: Some responding clones were detected in pre-infection memory, suggesting pre-existing cross-reactive memory T cells joined the SARS-CoV-2 response. Contracting CD4+ clones turned up mainly in the CM and EM memory subsets, whereas EMRA was where CD8+ clones were enriched. Only two mild cases were covered in the study, and larger cohorts including severe cases with pre-infection samples were considered necessary. SARS-CoV-2 specificity of the second-wave clones peaking on day 37 was not confirmed. Balanced CD4/CD8 phenotypes were observed for clones contracting from day 15 to 85, whereas a bias towards CD4+ was observed for a second wave of clones expanding from day 15 to 37.

Ficoll-Paque density gradient centrifugation was used to isolate PBMCs. Concerning this clonotype: Its antigen remains undetermined. No base-level quality is on record; no much larger clone is a single base apart.

V lost 6 bases and J lost 4 bases, and the count of bases not matched to a germline gene is 8. The germline V gene specifies SGHVS as CDR1 and FQNEAQ as CDR2. Inclusive of the bounding cysteine and phenylalanine, the CDR3 is 14 residues long. The CDR3 DNA has 42 bases and is translated from base 1. Data came from an Illumina NovaSeq 6000. TCRalpha and TCRbeta cDNA libraries were built by 5'RACE with constant-segment primers, adding sample barcodes and unique molecular identifiers. RNA was extracted from every sample with Trizol reagent. Library amplification was performed in two PCR steps, and a second sample barcode and Illumina TruSeq adapters were introduced in the second step. Sequencing of libraries was performed on an Illumina NovaSeq with 2 x 150 bp paired-end reads. Per the authors' processing: The reads were demultiplexed and collapsed into UMI-guided consensus sequences using migec v1.2.7. With mixcr v2.1.11, UMI consensuses were aligned to TRA and TRB V and J templates and assembled into clonotypes. Clonotypes were classified as expanded or contracted when called significant by both edgeR and NoisET, with noise models trained on biological replicates. For edgeR calls, the thresholds were a false discovery rate-adjusted p below 0.01 and a log2 fold-change of 1. As an exploratory analysis of dynamics, max-normalized trajectories of the 1000 most abundant clonotypes were examined by PCA with hierarchical clustering. Separately sequenced CD4+ and CD8+ repertoires were used to assign the CD4 or CD8 phenotype of responding clones. The public reads were quality trimmed at Q25 with fastp and then assembled into clones with MiXCR by TCRdb, keeping productive beta chains. CDR3 protein sequences are deduplicated, and each keeps its most common genes and DNA. Clone size and V and J calls follow TCRdb, not the original study. The sample table lists around 200,000 distinct CDR3 sequences, approximately 10% of them with a count of one. The ten top clones hold around 3.4% of the sample.

The sequenced material came from PBMCs or a T cell subset sorted from them (not recorded which). The source is a man aged 18 to 35 who had mild COVID-19 (a few samples of this study predate the infection). The sample titles of this study are shuffled in the database, so cell type and time point are left out; the donor was told from shared clones. The chain is assembled from TRBV7-8 and TRBJ1-2, and TRBD1 matches 7 of the central bases. Read as DNA, the sequence is TGTGCCAGCAGGACAGGGCGAACGGGCTATGGCTACACCTTC. Protein translation: CASRTGRTGYGYTF.